This TCR beta chain is drawn from a study of blood T cell repertoires in COVID-19. On the study more broadly: Samples representing acute and convalescent COVID-19 were sourced from the United States, Italy and Spain. PBMCs, B-cell-depleted T cells, or T cells were the source of the cDNA or gDNA that made up the material.

Sequencing was performed with immunoSEQ multiplex PCR; in TCRdb, only in-frame clones are kept and a portion is missing. The sample has about 250,000 clones, 65% to 90% seen once; the top ten hold around 5.5%. Seattle's cohort entered during active infection and was followed longitudinally. The sequence came from a man in his fifties with COVID-19, enrolled during active disease. Sequencing was carried out using peripheral blood.

The CDR3 DNA is TGTGCCAGCAGCTGGGCGGCCAGGGGGGACGAAAAACTGTTTTTT. It codes for CASSWAARGDEKLFF. The J gene is TRBJ1-4, the V gene TRBV5-5, with TRBD1 identical over 7 bases. This CDR3 spans 15 amino acids. Germline CDR1 is SGHKS and CDR2 is YYEKEE (reference sequence). The V and J ends lost 3 bases and 8 bases, in that order; junction bases with no gene match: 10.